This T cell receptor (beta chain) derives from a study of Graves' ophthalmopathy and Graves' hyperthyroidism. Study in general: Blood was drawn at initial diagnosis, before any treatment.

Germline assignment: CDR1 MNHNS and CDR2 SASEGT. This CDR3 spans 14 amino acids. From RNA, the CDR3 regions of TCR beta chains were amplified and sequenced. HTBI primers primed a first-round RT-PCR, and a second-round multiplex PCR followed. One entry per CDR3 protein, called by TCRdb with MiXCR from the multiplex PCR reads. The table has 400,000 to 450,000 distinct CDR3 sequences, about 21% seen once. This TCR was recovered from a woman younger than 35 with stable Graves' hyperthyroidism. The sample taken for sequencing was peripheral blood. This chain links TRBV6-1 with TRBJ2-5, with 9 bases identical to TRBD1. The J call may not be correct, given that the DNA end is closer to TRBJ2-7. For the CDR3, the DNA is TGTGCCAGCAGTCGGGACAGGGCGTTGAACGAGCAGTACTTC. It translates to CASSRDRALNEQYF.